This T cell receptor beta chain was sequenced for a study of cytomegalovirus exposure and HLA in healthy donors. Study observations and caveats: More than 15,000 TCR beta sequences were associated with HLA alleles at 0.05 false discovery rate in a later analysis. Across donors, most TCRs were seen rarely, yet some public ones were widespread.

Of note for this clone: The antigen is unknown.

CDR1 is SGHVS and CDR2 is FNYEAQ in the germline V gene. The CDR3 is 13 residues long. Trimming took 4 bases from V and 8 from J, leaving 12 bases between them. This PCR relied on a set of 60 Vbeta primers and 13 Jbeta primers. Per the authors' pipeline: Counted up in a later analysis, unique TCR beta chains came to some 80 million, with some 11 million shared. Method: immunoSEQ multiplex PCR; TCRdb's copy keeps in-frame clones and lacks some. From that table come the V and J calls and clone size; the DNA was used to work out D and trimming. This repertoire shows some 140,000 clones, around 79% found once; its top ten account for 3.1%.

The chain employs TRBV7-6 and TRBJ2-1; tentative D call: TRBD2 (5 bases). The material sequenced was PBMCs. The TCR comes from a female donor in good health and CMV-seronegative. The CDR3 bases are TGTGCCAGCAGCTCGGGGTTTTGGGATGAGCAGTTCTTC. Translation gives CASSSGFWDEQFF.